This T cell receptor beta chain was sequenced in a study of graft-versus-host responses after intestinal transplantation. The CDR3 contains 12 residues. V gave up 8 bases and J gave up 9 bases; unmatched junction bases: 6. The germline CDR1 and CDR2 sequences are MDHEN and SYDVKM. Some clones are missing from TCRdb's copy, which holds only in-frame ones; the method was immunoSEQ multiplex PCR. Of about 51,000 clones listed, roughly 90% are singletons. With regard to this clone: Antigen unknown.

The receptor was isolated from a human donor who was the organ donor for an intestinal transplant. The genes are TRBV28 and TRBJ2-1, with 8 bases matching TRBD2. The sample was unstimulated CD4+ T cells sorted from spleen or lymph node cells, taken before transplant. CDR3 sequence: CASVAGSGEQFF. CDR3 coding DNA: TGTGCCAGCGTAGCGGGATCAGGTGAGCAGTTCTTC.